Following are 21 T cell receptor beta chains from one sample sequenced in a study of blood T cell repertoires in COVID-19. Assay used: immunoSEQ multiplex PCR; TCRdb lists only in-frame clones, some missing. The sample includes roughly 250,000 clones, about 91% of them seen just once. Input material: PBMCs or T cells enriched from blood (not recorded which). These receptors came from a woman aged 25 to 39 with acute COVID-19.

The chain's CDR3 is CASSPVSPYNEQFF. Here the CDR3 DNA reads TGTGCCAGCAGCCCGGTCTCCCCATACAATGAGCAGTTCTTC. The chain combines TRBV5-6 with TRBJ2-1, with D uncertain. Germline CDR1 SGHDT, CDR2 YYEEEE. The germline V and J ends were trimmed by 4 bases and 4 bases, with 12 bases remaining between them. This CDR3 has 14 amino acids.

J is TRBJ1-2 and V is TRBV15, with 7 bases that match TRBD1. V lost 5 bases and J lost 8; bases outside the gene matches: 14. The CDR3 runs to 15 residues. Per germline, CDR1 LNHNV and CDR2 YYDKDF (reference sequence). The DNA of the CDR3 is TGTGCCACCAGCTCCCCGCCTGACAGGGATAGCGGCTACACCTTC. It yields the protein CATSSPPDRDSGYTF.

A single count supports this clone. The V gene is TRBV11-2, the J gene TRBJ1-6, with TRBD1 as a possible D gene (5 bases). CDR1 SGHAT and CDR2 FQNNGV come from the germline V gene. V was pared by 1 base and J by 8 bases, with 15 bases between. The CDR3 contains 16 residues. CDR3 sequence (DNA): TGTGCCAGCAGCTTAGTCAGGGCAGGGCCTTATTCACCCCTCCACTTT. Translation gives CASSLVRAGPYSPLHF.

The genes are TRBV6-5 and TRBJ1-2; possibly TRBD1 for D (5 bases). Germline V gives CDR1 MNHEY, CDR2 SVGAGI. V was shortened by 10 bases and J by 8 bases, with 14 bases between the two germline ends. This CDR3 spans 11 amino acids. The DNA for the CDR3 is TGTGCCACCCTGTCGGGGGAAGGCTACACCTTC. Its translation: CATLSGEGYTF.

The chain recombines TRBV4-3 with TRBJ1-4; the D gene is possibly TRBD1 (5 bases). Germline lookup yields CDR1 LGHNA and CDR2 YSLEER. Between the trimmed V and J ends, which lost 8 bases and 3 bases, there was a span of 10 bases. There are 13 residues in the CDR3. CDR3 loop: CASAGQANEKLFF. Written as DNA, the CDR3 is TGCGCCAGCGCAGGGCAGGCTAATGAAAAACTGTTTTTT.

J is TRBJ2-5 and V is TRBV5-1, with D possibly being TRBD1 (5 bases). CDR1 and CDR2 from the germline V gene are SGHRS and YFSETQ. The length of the CDR3 is 11 residues. Trimming removed 7 bases from V and 4 bases from J, with 8 bases in between. The CDR3 DNA reads as TGCGCCAGCGGGGCCCGAGAGACCCAGTACTTC. This sequence encodes CASGARETQYF.

This clone was seen just once. This chain links TRBV4-1 with TRBJ2-1; TRBD2 is a possible D gene (6 bases). The CDR3 contains 13 residues. V was cut by 3 bases and J by 15 bases, with 18 bases left in between. The germline gives CDR1 MGHRA, CDR2 YSYEKL. CDR3 residues: CASSHPGGSSRFF. The CDR3 DNA follows: TGCGCCAGCAGCCATCCCGGGGGTAGTTCTCGGTTCTTC.

This rearrangement joins TRBV7-6 to TRBJ1-4; D gene ambiguous. Trimming took off 6 bases at V and 8 bases at J, with 19 bases between the two ends. This CDR3 has 15 amino acids. CDR1 SGHVS and CDR2 FNYEAQ come from the germline V gene. The CDR3 spells CASRTTELPGEKLFF. In DNA, the CDR3 is TGTGCCAGCAGAACTACTGAGCTGCCTGGAGAAAAACTGTTTTTT.

The chain uses TRBV7-2 and TRBJ1-5; D ambiguous. CDR3 length: 14 residues. In germline, CDR1 is SGHTA, CDR2 FQGNSA. V lost 4 bases to trimming and J lost 4 bases, with 11 bases between them. The CDR3 sequence: CASSSRSWNQPQHF. The CDR3 region has the DNA TGTGCCAGCAGCTCTCGTAGTTGGAATCAGCCCCAGCATTTT.

This rearrangement joins TRBV6-5 to TRBJ2-7, with 7 bases lining up with TRBD2. CDR3 length: 16 amino acids. CDR1 is MNHEY and CDR2 is SVGAGI in the germline V gene. The trim removed 4 bases at V and 1 base at J, leaving 10 bases unmatched. CDR3 bases: TGTGCCAGCAGTTCCCGAGAAGGGAGGGTTTCCTACGAGCAGTACTTC. This gives the protein CASSSREGRVSYEQYF.

CDR3 in amino acids: CASSPKTGMGTGELFF. The CDR3, as DNA: TGTGCCAGCAGCCCGAAAACAGGGATGGGCACCGGGGAGCTGTTTTTT. The chain employs TRBV5-4 and TRBJ2-2, with D perhaps TRBD1 (6 bases). The length of the CDR3 is 16 residues. Trimming left V 4 bases short and J 4 bases short, with 17 bases between. CDR1 is SGHNT and CDR2 is YYREEE in the germline V gene (reference sequence).

The genes are TRBV9 and TRBJ1-3; 8 bases align to TRBD1. Trimming removed 0 bases from V and 6 bases from J; junction bases left unmatched: 8. CDR3 length: 16 amino acids. Germline V gene lookup returns CDR1 SGDLS and CDR2 YYNGEE. CDR3 sequence: CASSVGQGKIANTIYF. Here the CDR3 DNA reads TGTGCCAGCAGCGTAGGACAGGGGAAGATCGCAAACACCATATATTTT.

The count of this clone is one. The chain recombines TRBV29-1 with TRBJ1-1, with D uncertain. Germline CDR1 and CDR2: SQVTM and ANQGSEA. V was pared by 1 base and J by 5 bases, with 11 bases between. The CDR3 is made up of 13 amino acids. This CDR3 is CSVEGGAETEAFF. The CDR3 nucleotides are TGCAGCGTTGAAGGAGGTGCGGAGACTGAAGCTTTCTTT. Looking up the rest from reference TRBV29-1 and TRBJ1-1 gives the full variable domain: SAVISQKPSRDICQRGTSLTIQCQVDSQVTMMFWYRQQPGQSLTLIATANQGSEATYESGFVIDKFPISRPNLTFSTLTVSNMSPEDSSIYLCSVEGGAETEAFFGQGTRLTVV.

J is TRBJ1-5 and V is TRBV27; no clear D gene. The germline gives CDR1 MNHEY, CDR2 SMNVEV (reference sequence). The CDR3 runs to 14 residues. V lost 8 bases and J lost 3, with 14 bases in between. CDR3 nucleotide sequence: TGTGCCAGCGAGGACTACCGGGACAATCAGCCCCAGCATTTT. Its translation: CASEDYRDNQPQHF.

The chain carries TRBV12-5 and TRBJ1-1; 12 positions agree with TRBD1. This CDR3 is built from 16 residues. Germline values: CDR1 LGHNT, CDR2 FRNRAP. V lost 7 bases to trimming and J lost 1 base; unmatched junction nucleotides: 7. CDR3 amino acids: CASDGGTGGWNTEAFF. The CDR3 nucleotides read TGTGCTAGTGATGGGGGGACAGGGGGCTGGAACACTGAAGCTTTCTTT.

This chain links TRBV6-2 or TRBV6-3 with TRBJ2-7; TRBD1 might be the D (6 bases). Germline assignment: CDR1 MNHEY and CDR2 SVGEGT. Deletions cut 4 bases from V and 2 bases from J, with 9 bases between. The CDR3 has 13 residues. The CDR3 reads CASSWTDTYEQYF. The CDR3 bases are TGTGCCAGCAGTTGGACAGATACCTACGAGCAGTACTTC.

The rearrangement joins TRBV23-1 to TRBJ1-3, with no clear D. TRBV23-1 is placed among ORFs of uncertain function. This CDR3 is built from 16 residues. Trimming removed 0 bases from V and 4 bases from J, with 13 bases in between. DNA for the CDR3: TGCGCCAGCAGTCAATCCCGGGGATCCAGAGGAAACACCATATATTTT. Translated: CASSQSRGSRGNTIYF.

The chain uses TRBV12-3 or TRBV12-4 and TRBJ1-1; D not resolved. The V gene lost 2 bases and the J gene lost 6 bases, with 10 bases spanning the gap. The CDR3 is 13 residues long. CDR3 in amino acids: CASSLYRVSEAFF. In DNA form, the CDR3 reads TGTGCCAGCAGTTTATATCGGGTATCTGAAGCTTTCTTT.

The chain couples TRBV5-4 to TRBJ2-3; the match to TRBD1 covers 10 bases. The CDR3 is 16 residues long. Trimming took 5 bases from V and 3 from J; bases not matched to a gene: 9. Germline values: CDR1 SGHNT, CDR2 YYREEE (reference sequence). CDR3 sequence reads: CASSSGTGEATDTQYF. The CDR3 region has the DNA TGTGCCAGCAGTTCCGGGACAGGGGAAGCGACAGATACGCAGTATTTT.

The chain employs TRBV5-1 and TRBJ1-1; 7 nucleotides agree with TRBD1. This CDR3 contains 13 residues. CDR1 is SGHRS and CDR2 is YFSETQ in the germline V gene. The J segment lost 3 bases and the V segment lost 4 bases, leaving 3 bases of the junction unmatched. CDR3 amino acids: CASSADRDTEAFF. CDR3 DNA sequence: TGCGCCAGCAGCGCCGACAGGGACACTGAAGCTTTCTTT.

The chain is built from TRBV18 and TRBJ1-2; maybe TRBD1 (6 bases). Germline-derived CDR1 and CDR2 are KGHSH and LQKENI. CDR3 length equals 13 residues. Trimming cost V 3 bases and J 5 bases, with 10 bases left between them. The CDR3 sequence: CASSPHRDYGYTF. In DNA form, the CDR3 reads TGTGCCAGCTCACCCCACAGGGATTATGGCTACACCTTC.